These 30 T cell receptor beta chains were sequenced from one sample in a study of shared clonotypes between healthy human individuals. TCRdb keeps only in-frame clones here, not all; method: immunoSEQ multiplex PCR. The sample shows roughly 500,000 clones, 70% to 85% of them seen only once. Sequencing was carried out using PBMCs. The receptors come from a woman in her forties in good health. Some clones in this sample may be carry-over from other donors' samples.

The chain links TRBV27 to TRBJ1-2, with 7 bases aligning to TRBD1. V was pared by 6 bases and J by 3 bases, with 19 bases of the junction left unmatched. CDR1 is MNHEY, CDR2 SMNVEV, per germline (reference sequence). This CDR3 is 18 amino acids long. In DNA, the CDR3 is TGTGCCAGCAGAGCTTCACGGACAGGCGCCCTCCCCTACTATGGCTACACCTTC. It is translated as CASRASRTGALPYYGYTF.

This chain joins TRBV10-3 and TRBJ2-7; perhaps TRBD2 as D (5 bases). Trimming took 7 bases from V and 6 from J, leaving 19 bases between them. Germline V lookup: CDR1 ENHRY, CDR2 SYGVKD. The CDR3 totals 14 residues. The CDR3 loop reads CAITPEDAPAEQYF. Written as DNA, the CDR3 is TGTGCCATCACTCCGGAGGATGCTCCGGCCGAGCAGTACTTC.

The chain employs TRBV7-2 and TRBJ2-2; 11 bases are shared with TRBD2. This CDR3 spans 16 amino acids. Per the germline V gene, CDR1 is SGHTA and CDR2 is FQGNSA. V shed 5 bases, J shed 6 bases, and the junction held 8 bases outside the gene matches. The CDR3 spells CASSTTSGTRAGELFF. The CDR3 nucleotides are TGTGCCAGCAGCACGACTAGCGGGACTCGTGCCGGGGAGCTGTTTTTT.

The CDR3 DNA reads TGTGCCAGCACAGGGCGGCACGAGCAGTACTTC. Translated, it gives CASTGRHEQYF. The chain has TRBV28 and TRBJ2-7; a weak D match, TRBD1 (5 bases). Germline CDR1 and CDR2: MDHEN and SYDVKM. This CDR3 has 11 residues. Between the trimmed V and J ends, which lost 7 bases and 5 bases, there was a span of 9 bases. Full variable domain (missing parts from reference TRBV28 and TRBJ2-7): DVKVTQSSRYLVKRTGEKVFLECVQDMDHENMFWYRQDPGLGLRLIYFSYDVKMKEKGDIPEGYSVSREKKERFSLILESASTNQTSMYLCASTGRHEQYFGPGTRLTVT.

The chain links TRBV6-1 to TRBJ2-1, with TRBD2 identical over 12 bases. The CDR3 has 15 residues. The V gene's germline CDR1 is MNHNS and CDR2 SASEGT. V lost 10 bases and J lost 5; bases outside the gene matches: 9. CDR3 loop: CATQTGLAGNNEQFF. DNA of the CDR3: TGTGCCACTCAAACGGGACTAGCGGGTAACAATGAGCAGTTCTTC.

The chain recombines TRBV5-1 with TRBJ2-7; the D gene is possibly TRBD1 (5 bases). CDR1 is SGHRS, CDR2 YFSETQ, per germline. Deletions cut 1 base from V and 7 bases from J, with 12 bases between. This CDR3 has 13 residues. The CDR3 DNA is TGCGCCAGCAGCTTGTCGGTAGGGGCGGAGCAGTACTTC. Translating it yields CASSLSVGAEQYF.

Concerning this clone itself: This may stem from a read error, because a much larger clone lies one nucleotide away. This CDR3 is also generated by other DNA sequences in the sample. V usage is TRBV30 and J usage is TRBJ1-3; 10 bases agree with TRBD1. The CDR3 is 17 residues long. Trimming took 4 bases from V and 3 from J; bases not matched to a gene: 12. Germline loops: CDR1 GTSNPN, CDR2 SVGIG (reference sequence). CDR3 sequence (DNA): TGTGCCTGGAAAGGACAGGGGGACTACCGACATGGAAACACCATATATTTT. Translating it yields CAWKGQGDYRHGNTIYF.

With regard to this clone: This specimen includes other DNA sequences encoding the same CDR3. The rearrangement uses TRBV30 and TRBJ2-1; 13 positions match TRBD2. The CDR3 runs 14 residues. The trim removed 3 bases at V and 10 bases at J, leaving 6 bases unmatched. Looked up from germline, CDR1 is GTSNPN and CDR2 is SVGIG (reference sequence). DNA for the CDR3: TGTGCCTGGAGACTAGCGGGAGGGCCGGGGGAGCAGTTCTTC. Amino acids: CAWRLAGGPGEQFF.

V usage is TRBV28 and J usage is TRBJ1-4; perhaps TRBD1 as D (6 bases). Germline CDR1 reads MDHEN; CDR2 reads SYDVKM. The CDR3 covers 16 residues. V was trimmed by 6 bases and J by 8 bases, leaving 22 bases between them. CDR3 coding DNA: TGTGCCAGCAGGAGCGGGACATTAAACGGAATGGAAAAACTGTTTTTT. This codes for CASRSGTLNGMEKLFF.

This chain uses TRBV30 with TRBJ2-1; maybe TRBD1 (6 bases). Germline CDR1 GTSNPN, CDR2 SVGIG (reference sequence). CDR3 length: 13 residues. V gave up 4 bases and J gave up 8 bases, with 15 bases separating them. CDR3 sequence reads: CAWKSTGDDEQFF. The CDR3 DNA reads as TGTGCCTGGAAGTCGACAGGCGATGATGAGCAGTTCTTC.

This clone occurred a few times. The chain carries TRBV28 and TRBJ2-5, with 7 bases aligning to TRBD1. The CDR3 is 16 amino acids. V shed 2 bases and J 0 bases; nucleotides not matched to a gene: 6. Germline V CDR1 and CDR2: MDHEN, SYDVKM. CDR3 sequence (DNA): TGTGCCAGCAGTTTAGGCCCTACAGGGGACCAAGAGACCCAGTACTTC. Its translation: CASSLGPTGDQETQYF.

The chain uses TRBV5-1 and TRBJ1-5; D may be TRBD1 (6 bases). Germline loops: CDR1 SGHRS, CDR2 YFSETQ. V gave up 0 bases and J gave up 6 bases, with 13 bases separating them. The CDR3 consists of 15 residues. The DNA for the CDR3 is TGCGCCAGCAGCTTGGATGGGGGGCGAGTTCAGCCCCAGCATTTT. Protein sequence: CASSLDGGRVQPQHF.

This clone was observed once. V gene TRBV11-1 combines with J gene TRBJ2-4, with D possibly being TRBD2 (6 bases). CDR1 and CDR2 (germline): SGHAT, FQDESV (reference sequence). The length of the CDR3 is 14 residues. The ends were cut back, 2 bases at V and 5 bases at J, with 10 bases in the middle. The CDR3 here is CASSLWGDENIQYF. The CDR3, as DNA: TGTGCCAGCAGCTTATGGGGGGACGAAAACATTCAGTACTTC.

The chain is built from TRBV27 and TRBJ1-1, with D possibly being TRBD1 (6 bases). Germline-derived CDR1 and CDR2 are MNHEY and SMNVEV (reference sequence). CDR3 length: 17 amino acids. Trimming took 4 bases from V and 1 from J, leaving 19 bases between them. The CDR3 protein is CASSYWIGGRPNTEAFF. For the CDR3, the DNA is TGTGCCAGCAGTTACTGGATAGGGGGTCGCCCGAACACTGAAGCTTTCTTT.

V gene TRBV15 combines with J gene TRBJ2-3; tentatively, D is TRBD1 or TRBD2 (5 bases each). The germline gives CDR1 LNHNV, CDR2 YYDKDF (reference sequence). The CDR3 length is 16 residues. Deletions cut 0 bases from V and 1 base from J, with 11 bases between. The CDR3 bases are TGTGCCACCAGCAGAGATCCTGGGACGGGCACAGATACGCAGTATTTT. Its protein is CATSRDPGTGTDTQYF.

This rearrangement joins TRBV5-6 to TRBJ1-4, with 9 positions matching TRBD1. The CDR3 runs to 17 residues. V shed 4 bases, J shed 2 bases, and the junction held 9 bases outside the gene matches. CDR1 and CDR2 from the germline V gene are SGHDT and YYEEEE. This chain's CDR3 is CASSGHRGLVTNEKLFF. The CDR3, as DNA: TGTGCCAGCAGCGGCCACAGGGGGCTTGTGACTAATGAAAAACTGTTTTTT.

This clone has more than one count but fewer than ten. The sample holds other DNA sequences that translate to the same CDR3. The chain combines TRBV5-6 with TRBJ1-2, with D hard to call. The ends were cut back, 4 bases at V and 0 bases at J, with 7 bases in the middle. CDR3 length: 13 residues. The germline CDR1 and CDR2 sequences are SGHDT and YYEEEE. This CDR3 reads CASSVASNYGYTF. The CDR3 bases are TGTGCCAGCAGCGTGGCGTCTAACTATGGCTACACCTTC.

This clone was seen only a few times. The chain joins TRBV15 to TRBJ2-3, with 14 bases aligning to TRBD2. Germline values: CDR1 LNHNV, CDR2 YYDKDF (reference sequence). This CDR3 spans 21 amino acids. Unmatched junction bases numbered 19, after V lost 4 bases and J lost 4 bases. The CDR3 loop is CATSKPRTSGRPAWFPDTQYF. CDR3 in DNA: TGTGCCACCAGCAAACCACGGACTAGCGGGAGGCCCGCCTGGTTTCCAGATACGCAGTATTTT.

This rearrangement joins TRBV10-1 to TRBJ2-5; D unresolved. Germline assignment: CDR1 WNHNN and CDR2 SYGVQD (reference sequence). With 2 bases removed from V and 5 bases from J, the gap between germline ends came to 9 bases. There are 13 residues in the CDR3. The CDR3 sequence is CASSEKEWETQYF. The CDR3 DNA sequence: TGCGCCAGCAGTGAGAAAGAGTGGGAGACCCAGTACTTC.

This chain uses TRBV6-5 with TRBJ2-1; maybe TRBD1 (7 bases). V lost 2 bases, J lost 14 bases, and 19 bases lay in between. The CDR3 contains 14 residues. In germline, CDR1 is MNHEY, CDR2 SVGAGI. This CDR3 reads CASSYNPRGTAEFF. The CDR3 DNA is TGTGCCAGCAGTTACAATCCGCGCGGGACAGCGGAGTTCTTC.

The V gene is TRBV29-1, the J gene TRBJ2-7; TRBD1 matches 10 bases. The trim removed 4 bases at V and 0 bases at J, leaving 12 bases unmatched. Germline assignment: CDR1 SQVTM and CDR2 ANQGSEA. CDR3 length equals 17 residues. The CDR3 DNA reads as TGCAGCGTTGGTGGCGGGAGTTGGACAGGGGGCTCCTACGAGCAGTACTTC. Its translation: CSVGGGSWTGGSYEQYF.

This chain connects TRBV5-1 to TRBJ2-5; 12 positions match TRBD2. Trimming removed 4 bases from V and 4 bases from J; junction bases left unmatched: 8. Germline values: CDR1 SGHRS, CDR2 YFSETQ. The length of the CDR3 is 16 residues. In DNA, the CDR3 is TGCGCCAGCAGCCCCGCCCTAGCGGGAGGGGGAGAGACCCAGTACTTC. Its protein is CASSPALAGGGETQYF.

The rearrangement uses TRBV7-2 and TRBJ2-1, with D uncertain. The CDR3 is 14 amino acids. Germline CDR1 and CDR2: SGHTA and FQGNSA. Trimming shortened V by 1 base and J by 0 bases, and 4 bases separated the two germline ends. CDR3 region: CASSLDNSYNEQFF. CDR3 coding DNA: TGTGCCAGCAGCTTAGACAACTCCTACAATGAGCAGTTCTTC.

V and J are TRBV6-6 and TRBJ1-5; D is unclear. The V gene lost 5 bases and the J gene lost 2 bases, with 7 bases spanning the gap. This CDR3 is 13 amino acids long. Germline V CDR1 and CDR2: MNHNY, SVGAGI (reference sequence). The CDR3 reads CASSPLGNQPQHF. CDR3 sequence (DNA): TGTGCCAGCAGTCCCTTGGGCAATCAGCCCCAGCATTTT.

The chain recombines TRBV5-1 with TRBJ2-6; 7 positions agree with TRBD1. Unmatched junction bases numbered 6, after V lost 3 bases and J lost 0 bases. CDR1 SGHRS and CDR2 YFSETQ come from the germline V gene. The CDR3 is made up of 17 amino acids. CDR3 region: CASSSGQAYSGANVLTF. The CDR3 DNA sequence: TGCGCCAGCAGCTCTGGACAGGCTTACTCTGGGGCCAACGTCCTGACTTTC.

The genes are TRBV7-8 and TRBJ2-7; a weak D match, TRBD1 (6 bases). V lost 7 bases and J lost 1, with 14 bases in between. Germline V lookup: CDR1 SGHVS, CDR2 FQNEAQ. The length of the CDR3 is 14 residues. CDR3 protein: CASTFRDTSYEQYF. DNA for the CDR3: TGTGCCAGCACATTCCGGGACACATCCTACGAGCAGTACTTC. Combining the CDR3 with reference TRBV7-8 and TRBJ2-7 gives the whole variable domain GAGVSQSPRYKVAKRGQDVALRCDPISGHVSLFWYQQALGQGPEFLTYFQNEAQLDKSGLPSDRFFAERPEGSVSTLKIQRTQQEDSAVYLCASTFRDTSYEQYFGPGTRLTVT.

The chain has TRBV5-1 and TRBJ1-4; tentatively, D is TRBD1 (5 bases). CDR1 and CDR2 from the germline V gene are SGHRS and YFSETQ. This CDR3 contains 15 residues. Trimming removed 0 bases from V and 6 bases from J, with 12 bases in between. CDR3 sequence reads: CASSLVGGYDEKLFF. In DNA, the CDR3 is TGCGCCAGCAGCTTGGTGGGGGGATATGATGAAAAACTGTTTTTT.

On this clone: A far more abundant clone sits one base away, making this likely a read error. Distinct nucleotide sequences in the sample also encode this CDR3. The chain links TRBV19 to TRBJ2-6; D assignment may be TRBD1 or TRBD2 (5 bases each). Per germline, CDR1 LNHDA and CDR2 SQIVND (reference sequence). The CDR3 runs 18 residues. CDR3 protein: CASSIPGRKATGANVLTF. CDR3 DNA: TGCGCCAGTAGTATTCCGGGACGGAAAGCCACCGGGGCCAACGTCCTGACTTTC.

The chain couples TRBV27 to TRBJ1-1; D not certain. The CDR3 runs 15 residues. The ends were cut back, 4 bases at V and 1 base at J, with 13 bases in the middle. Germline lookup yields CDR1 MNHEY and CDR2 SMNVEV (reference sequence). Here the CDR3 reads CASSSPGGGNTEAFF. CDR3 DNA sequence: TGTGCCAGCAGTTCCCCCGGCGGAGGGAACACTGAAGCTTTCTTT.

The chain couples TRBV5-1 to TRBJ1-2, with D possibly TRBD1 on 6 matching bases. Germline CDR1 is SGHRS and CDR2 is YFSETQ. The CDR3 contains 14 residues. The V end lost 5 bases, the J end lost 4 bases, and 15 bases lay between the germline ends. The CDR3 coding sequence is TGCGCCAGCAGGGGGGCAGGCCTCTTCTATGGCTACACCTTC. The encoded protein is CASRGAGLFYGYTF.